This TCR beta chain is from a study of control samples from healthy donors and cancer patients. The CDR3 covers 15 residues. Germline lookup yields CDR1 SGHTA and CDR2 FQGTGA. V shed 3 bases, J shed 9 bases, and the junction held 8 bases outside the gene matches. The table came from immunoSEQ multiplex PCR; TCRdb's copy has only in-frame clones and leaves some out. The sample lists 150,000 to 200,000 clones, over 80% occurring once. The V and J genes are TRBV7-3 and TRBJ2-1; 10 bases match TRBD2. The TCR was taken from a man in his late teens or twenties in good health. Material for sequencing was blood. CDR3: CASSFWSGGAGEQFF. The CDR3 nucleotides are TGTGCCAGCAGCTTTTGGAGCGGGGGGGCCGGTGAGCAGTTCTTC.